The 28 T cell receptor beta chains below were found in one sample sequenced in a study of blood T cell repertoires in COVID-19. Profiling relied on immunoSEQ multiplex PCR, and the TCRdb table lists in-frame clones only, not all of them. The sample includes about 170,000 clones, 84% of them seen just once. The sequenced sample was PBMCs or T cells enriched from blood (not recorded which). These TCRs come from a man aged 50 to 59 who had recovered from COVID-19.

Turning to this clone: Other DNA sequences from this sample encode an identical CDR3 as well. The CDR3: CASSSRTASYEQYF. In DNA, the CDR3 is TGTGCCAGCAGCTCTAGGACAGCATCCTACGAGCAGTACTTC. The V call is TRBV13, the J call TRBJ2-7, with TRBD1 as a possible D gene (6 bases). V lost 4 bases and J lost 1, with 11 bases in between. There are 14 residues in the CDR3. In germline, CDR1 is PRHDT, CDR2 FYEKMQ (reference sequence).

This chain joins TRBV12-3 or TRBV12-4 and TRBJ1-5; D not certain. CDR3 size: 13 residues. V shed 6 bases and J shed 7 bases, with 13 bases lying between them. The CDR3 bases are TGTGCCAGCAGGACCGGTTCGGGGCAGCCCCAGCATTTT. This translates into CASRTGSGQPQHF.

In its sample, this clone was seen once. This chain links TRBV4-2 with TRBJ2-2; possible D gene TRBD1, 5 bases. Per germline, CDR1 LGHNA and CDR2 YNFKEQ. This CDR3 is 12 amino acids long. Trimming stripped 4 bases from V and 5 bases from J, with 5 bases between. The CDR3 spells CASSPGTGELFF. CDR3 DNA sequence: TGTGCCAGCAGCCCAGGGACCGGGGAGCTGTTTTTT.

The chain uses TRBV29-1 and TRBJ1-1, with a tentative D call TRBD1 (5 bases). CDR1 SQVTM and CDR2 ANQGSEA come from the germline V gene. V was pared by 4 bases and J by 4 bases, with 10 bases between. This CDR3 comprises 12 residues. The CDR3 nucleotides are TGCAGCGTTGCGGGACTCCTCACTGAAGCTTTCTTT. Its translation is CSVAGLLTEAFF.

The V and J genes are TRBV6-2 or TRBV6-3 and TRBJ2-7; TRBD1 matches 9 bases. Germline CDR1 is MNHEY and CDR2 is SVGEGT. Unmatched junction bases numbered 6, after V lost 5 bases and J lost 4 bases. The CDR3 has 14 residues. The CDR3 here is CASSAGTGYYEQYF. The CDR3 DNA is TGTGCCAGCAGTGCCGGGACAGGGTATTACGAGCAGTACTTC.

The rearrangement joins TRBV7-3 to TRBJ2-1; 9 bases align to TRBD2. J lost 6 bases, V lost 2 bases, and 8 bases had no gene match. The CDR3 consists of 16 residues. Looked up from germline, CDR1 is SGHTA and CDR2 is FQGTGA. The CDR3 DNA reads as TGTGCCAGCAGCTTATACGGCCTAGCGGGGACCAATGAGCAGTTCTTC. Translation: CASSLYGLAGTNEQFF.

Only one count was recorded for this clone. The J gene is TRBJ1-1, the V gene TRBV7-6; perhaps TRBD1 as D (6 bases). Trimming removed 4 bases from V and 4 bases from J, with 16 bases in between. The CDR3 is made up of 15 amino acids. The V gene's germline CDR1 is SGHVS and CDR2 FNYEAQ. CDR3 residues: CASSSLQGQGTEAFF. CDR3 DNA sequence: TGTGCCAGCAGCTCGCTGCAGGGGCAGGGCACTGAAGCTTTCTTT.

The genes are TRBV7-8 and TRBJ1-4, with 7 bases matching TRBD1. J was trimmed by 4 bases and V by 1 base; bases with no gene match: 3. The CDR3 has 15 residues. Germline lookup yields CDR1 SGHVS and CDR2 FQNEAQ. The CDR3 loop reads CASSLDGQVNEKLFF. CDR3 nucleotides: TGTGCCAGCAGCTTAGACGGACAGGTTAATGAAAAACTGTTTTTT.

The rearrangement uses TRBV2 and TRBJ2-5; 7 nucleotides line up with TRBD2. The germline V gene has CDR1 SNHLY and CDR2 FYNNEI. The CDR3 covers 15 residues. Losses at the gene ends were 2 bases for V and 3 bases for J; bases not matched to a gene: 6. Here the CDR3 reads CASSEWLGTKETQYF. The CDR3 DNA sequence: TGTGCCAGCAGTGAATGGTTGGGGACTAAAGAGACCCAGTACTTC.

J is TRBJ1-2 and V is TRBV7-9, with TRBD1 identical over 9 bases. This CDR3 comprises 16 residues. With V trimmed by 5 bases and J by 8 bases, 15 bases remained unmatched. The V gene's germline CDR1 is SEHNR and CDR2 FQNEAQ (reference sequence). The CDR3 loop reads CASSRRDRVHRGGYTF. The CDR3 region has the DNA TGTGCCAGCAGCCGCCGGGACAGGGTCCACCGAGGAGGCTACACCTTC.

The rearrangement uses TRBV6-5 and TRBJ2-3; no definite D call. Per the germline V gene, CDR1 is MNHEY and CDR2 is SVGAGI. V was pared by 11 bases and J by 5 bases, with 17 bases between. The CDR3 spans 13 residues. The CDR3 region has the DNA TGTGCCTCAACTCCGATCCGCGAAGATACGCAGTATTTT. Amino acid sequence: CASTPIREDTQYF.

The gene calls are TRBV18 and TRBJ1-3; 8 bases fit TRBD1. Germline CDR1 and CDR2: KGHSH and LQKENI. This CDR3 is 16 amino acids long. The trim removed 4 bases at V and 4 bases at J, leaving 9 bases unmatched. The CDR3 sequence: CASSRQDRANGNTIYF. In nucleotides, the CDR3 is TGTGCCAGCTCACGACAGGACAGGGCTAACGGAAACACCATATATTTT.

The V gene is TRBV19, the J gene TRBJ2-2, with TRBD2 matching 7 bases. This CDR3 region has 14 residues. Trimming removed 5 bases from V and 11 bases from J; junction bases left unmatched: 11. CDR1 is LNHDA and CDR2 is SQIVND in the germline V gene (reference sequence). The DNA for the CDR3 is TGTGCCAGTAGTCTCGGGGAGGGCGTGAGAGAGCTGTTTTTT. Its translation is CASSLGEGVRELFF.

V and J are TRBV7-3 and TRBJ1-1, with a tentative D call TRBD1 (6 bases). The CDR3 consists of 15 residues. Trimming took off 2 bases at V and 0 bases at J, with 10 bases between the two ends. Germline V lookup: CDR1 SGHTA, CDR2 FQGTGA. CDR3 residues: CASSLQGGMNTEAFF. Here the CDR3 DNA reads TGTGCCAGCAGCTTACAAGGGGGAATGAACACTGAAGCTTTCTTT.

The chain combines TRBV29-1 with TRBJ1-1, with TRBD1 as a possible D gene (5 bases). Germline V CDR1 and CDR2: SQVTM, ANQGSEA. V gave up 4 bases and J gave up 1 base, with 22 bases separating them. The CDR3 has 17 residues. CDR3 protein: CSVVFGKGLGKNTEAFF. CDR3 bases: TGCAGCGTTGTTTTCGGTAAGGGGTTGGGAAAGAACACTGAAGCTTTCTTT.

The rearrangement joins TRBV4-1 to TRBJ2-3; D perhaps matches TRBD2 (7 bases). From germline, CDR1 is MGHRA and CDR2 YSYEKL. This CDR3 has 17 residues. The V and J ends lost 4 bases and 0 bases respectively, with 17 bases between them. CDR3 residues: CASSLKGGFTSTDTQYF. DNA of the CDR3: TGCGCCAGCAGCCTAAAGGGGGGGTTTACTAGCACAGATACGCAGTATTTT.

The chain uses TRBV2 and TRBJ1-5, with D possibly being TRBD1 (5 bases). Germline V gene data show CDR1 as SNHLY and CDR2 as FYNNEI. Deletions cut 8 bases from V and 7 bases from J, with 21 bases between. This CDR3 has 15 amino acids. The CDR3 DNA follows: TGTGCCAGCCCGGGGGGAGGGGCGGGTGAGCAGCCCCAGCATTTT. Translated: CASPGGGAGEQPQHF.

This clone was seen a handful of times. The genes are TRBV7-2 and TRBJ2-2; D may be TRBD1 (5 bases). Trimming removed 8 bases at V and 4 bases at J, with 17 bases between. CDR3 size: 15 residues. Per the germline V gene, CDR1 is SGHTA and CDR2 is FQGNSA. CDR3 sequence (DNA): TGTGCCAGCCTTTCTGACCAGGGTGGCACCGGGGAGCTGTTTTTT. It encodes CASLSDQGGTGELFF.

The chain links TRBV19 to TRBJ1-1; the D is unclear. The CDR3 length is 13 residues. With 7 bases removed from V and 3 bases from J, the gap between germline ends came to 12 bases. Germline V lookup: CDR1 LNHDA, CDR2 SQIVND (reference sequence). CDR3 in DNA: TGTGCCAGTATTCGAAAGCGGGACACTGAAGCTTTCTTT. The encoded protein is CASIRKRDTEAFF.

In this sample, this clone turned up once. V is TRBV7-9 and J is TRBJ2-5; 12 bases align to TRBD1. Trimming at V came to 5 bases and at J to 5 bases, leaving 9 bases not matched to a gene. The CDR3 length is 16 residues. Germline V gene data show CDR1 as SEHNR and CDR2 as FQNEAQ (reference sequence). CDR3 nucleotides: TGTGCCAGCAGCAAGCGGGACAGGGGGCGAGGGGAGACCCAGTACTTC. Amino acids: CASSKRDRGRGETQYF. Together with reference TRBV7-9 and TRBJ2-5, the CDR3 gives the full variable domain: DTGVSQNPRHKITKRGQNVTFRCDPISEHNRLYWYRQTLGQGPEFLTYFQNEAQLEKSRLLSDRFSAERPKGSFSTLEIQRTEQGDSAMYLCASSKRDRGRGETQYFGPGTRLLVL.

CDR3 sequence reads: CASSVEVGQRGDTQYF. CDR3 sequence (DNA): TGTGCCAGCAGCGTGGAAGTGGGACAGCGTGGAGATACGCAGTATTTT. This rearrangement joins TRBV7-6 to TRBJ2-3; TRBD1 matches 7 bases. Germline assignment: CDR1 SGHVS and CDR2 FNYEAQ. The junction had 13 bases not matched to a gene; V was cut back by 5 bases and J by 5 bases. The CDR3 is 16 residues long.

This rearrangement joins TRBV15 to TRBJ1-4; D is perhaps TRBD1 (6 bases). The CDR3 contains 15 residues. V was pared by 0 bases and J by 14 bases, with 19 bases between. Germline CDR1 and CDR2: LNHNV and YYDKDF (reference sequence). The CDR3 nucleotides are TGTGCCACCAGCAGAGATGGGGCAGGAGTAGGACAGCTGTTTTTT. Residues: CATSRDGAGVGQLFF.

CDR3 DNA sequence: TGTGCCAGCTCACCTCCGGGACAGGGGGTCTGGGATGAGCAGTTCTTC. Translation gives CASSPPGQGVWDEQFF. The chain combines TRBV18 with TRBJ2-1, with 11 bases matching TRBD1. Trimming removed 3 bases from V and 8 bases from J; junction bases left unmatched: 9. The CDR3 extends over 16 amino acids. CDR1 KGHSH and CDR2 LQKENI come from the germline V gene.

In DNA, the CDR3 is TGTGCCAGCATCCCCTCACAGGACAGGCCCGGGCCCCAGCATTTT. Its protein is CASIPSQDRPGPQHF. The gene calls are TRBV21-1 and TRBJ1-5; TRBD1 is the table's D call, not checked against the DNA. TRBV21-1 is marked as a pseudogene. This CDR3 contains 15 residues.

This clone showed up many times. This chain links TRBV3-1 (or the pseudogene TRBV3-2) with TRBJ2-3; 12 bases match TRBD2. Germline CDR1 and CDR2: LGHDT and YNNKEL (reference sequence). The length of the CDR3 is 17 residues. The V segment lost 3 bases and the J segment 5 bases; nucleotides outside the gene matches: 9. In nucleotides, the CDR3 is TGTGCCAGCAGCCAGCCATCTAGCGGGGGGGCGGTAGATACGCAGTATTTT. It encodes CASSQPSSGGAVDTQYF.

The chain uses TRBV5-6 and TRBJ2-4; no clear D. CDR1 is SGHDT, CDR2 YYEEEE, per germline. Trimming removed 0 bases at V and 2 bases at J, with 9 bases between. This CDR3 is 15 amino acids long. DNA for the CDR3: TGTGCCAGCAGCTTGGGGCTTGCCCCCAAAAACATTCAGTACTTC. As protein: CASSLGLAPKNIQYF.

The chain recombines TRBV29-1 with TRBJ1-5; no reliable D call. V shed 2 bases and J shed 3 bases, with 8 bases lying between them. Germline V CDR1 and CDR2: SQVTM, ANQGSEA. The CDR3 loop spans 13 amino acids. CDR3 protein: CSVETSTNQPQHF. The CDR3 nucleotides are TGCAGCGTTGAAACGAGTACCAATCAGCCCCAGCATTTT.

CDR3 sequence: CASSPWTEGLYGYTF. CDR3 DNA sequence: TGTGCCAGCAGCCCGTGGACGGAGGGCCTCTATGGCTACACCTTC. The chain joins TRBV7-9 to TRBJ1-2; unclear D gene. V shed 5 bases and J shed 4 bases, with 17 bases lying between them. This CDR3 spans 15 amino acids. Germline lookup yields CDR1 SEHNR and CDR2 FQNEAQ (reference sequence). Full variable domain (missing parts from reference TRBV7-9 and TRBJ1-2): DTGVSQNPRHKITKRGQNVTFRCDPISEHNRLYWYRQTLGQGPEFLTYFQNEAQLEKSRLLSDRFSAERPKGSFSTLEIQRTEQGDSAMYLCASSPWTEGLYGYTFGSGTRLTVV.